The clone carrying this T cell receptor (beta chain) was found many times. The CDR3 sequence is 13 residues long. V lost 0 bases to trimming and J lost 1 base, with 3 bases between them. The germline gives CDR1 MNHEY, CDR2 SVGAGI. TCRdb reprocessed the RT-PCR reads via MiXCR and lists one record per CDR3 protein. The sample shows approximately 720,000 distinct CDR3 sequences, over 12% of them seen only once. Sequenced input: memory CD4+ T cells from blood. The clonotype originates from a female donor in good health, serving as a healthy control. The rearrangement joins TRBV6-5 to TRBJ1-2; D is unclear. The CDR3 sequence is CASSYSSNYGYTF. CDR3 coding DNA: TGTGCCAGCAGTTACTCCAGTAACTATGGCTACACCTTC.